This T cell receptor (beta chain) was identified during a study of control samples from healthy donors and cancer patients (dated by TCRdb to about 2020). Library preparation was by the immunoSEQ multiplex PCR assay. Sourced from immuneACCESS, this table was stored by TCRdb with only in-frame sequences that have V and J called. A share of the clones is absent; for the studies checked, an unresolved V gene accounts for under half, and the remainder has no known explanation. In this sample the table shows 46,000 or so clones, just over 90% of which occur a single time. About 0.8% of the sample belongs to the ten largest clones. The CDR1 and CDR2 encoded by the germline V gene are SGHVS and FQNEAQ. The CDR3 runs 15 amino acids, cysteine and phenylalanine included. The DNA shown is the 45-base CDR3, in frame from base 1. V was cut back by 5 bases and J by 1 base, leaving a gap of 14 bases between them.

This clone was recorded only once. What this receptor recognizes is not known. Qualities for individual bases were not recorded, and no much larger clone is one base off. Sequenced material: PBMCs. The rearranged segments are TRBV7-8 and TRBJ1-2; a weak D assignment points to TRBD1 (6 bases agree). This clonotype originated in a man in his thirties or forties with colorectal cancer. The CDR3 region has the sequence CASSAAGDLNYGYTF. The sequenced DNA: TGTGCCAGCAGCGCCGCAGGGGACCTTAACTATGGCTACACCTTC.